The clone carrying this TCR beta chain was seen a handful of times. What it binds is not known. The germline gene is not matched at one end of the junction; a read error may be the cause. The CDR3 loop spans 14 amino acids. TCRdb redid the calling of the PCR reads with MiXCR, one entry per CDR3 protein. Of about 100,000 distinct CDR3 sequences listed, roughly a third are singletons. The entry originates in a study of molecular identifiers for immune sequencing clone quantification. Overall study results and limits: Spiked Jurkat TCR RNA equivalent to one cell was reportedly detectable in approximately 970,000 naive cells.

The specimen sequenced was naive CD8+ T cells from blood, with Jurkat cell RNA spiked in. Described subset: FACS-sorted CD8+CD4-CCR7+CD45RA+ naive T cells. This clonotype was sampled from a human donor in good health. Some libraries in this study had Jurkat cell RNA spiked in. The rearrangement links TRBV12-3 or TRBV12-4 to TRBJ2-5; D is possibly TRBD2 (5 bases). The CDR3 sequence: CASRLEGMGETQYF. In DNA form, the CDR3 reads TGTGCCAGCAGATTAGAGGGAATGGGAGAGACCCAGTACTTC.